This passage covers 11 T cell receptor beta chains from one sample sequenced in a study of shared clonotypes between healthy human individuals. TCRdb's table, derived via immunoSEQ multiplex PCR, lists solely in-frame clones and lacks some. The sample holds 2 million to 3 million clones; under 95% are singletons and the top ten take approximately 0.35%. The sequenced material came from naive CD4+ T cells from PBMCs. The subset here: CD45RA+ positively selected. The origin of the receptors is a man aged 18 to 29 in good health. Some clones in this sample may be carry-over from other donors' samples.

This chain links TRBV7-2 with TRBJ1-1, with 10 bases matching TRBD1. V lost 1 base and J lost 7; bases outside the gene matches: 3. This CDR3 has 14 residues. Looked up from germline, CDR1 is SGHTA and CDR2 is FQGNSA. The CDR3 here is CASSLVGTGVEAFF. The DNA for the CDR3 is TGTGCCAGCAGCTTAGTTGGGACAGGGGTTGAAGCTTTCTTT.

Only one count was recorded for this clone. The CDR3 bases are TGCGCCAGCAGCCAGAGCAGGGGACTCACAGATACGCAGTATTTT. Amino acids: CASSQSRGLTDTQYF. The rearrangement uses TRBV5-1 and TRBJ2-3, with D possibly being TRBD1 or TRBD2 (6 bases each). The CDR3 runs to 15 residues. In germline, CDR1 is SGHRS, CDR2 YFSETQ. Trimming pared 4 bases from V and 2 bases from J, leaving 14 bases between.

Worth noting for this clone: Distinct nucleotide sequences in the sample also encode this CDR3. This chain joins TRBV7-3 and TRBJ1-1; weak D call: TRBD1 (6 bases). In germline, CDR1 is SGHTA, CDR2 FQGTGA. The ends were cut back, 4 bases at V and 4 bases at J, with 10 bases in the middle. This CDR3 has 13 residues. CDR3 sequence (DNA): TGTGCCAGCAGCTCCAGGGGCGGCACTGAAGCTTTCTTT. This sequence encodes CASSSRGGTEAFF.

This clone was recorded a few times. The chain links TRBV29-1 to TRBJ1-1; no clear D. Germline V lookup: CDR1 SQVTM, CDR2 ANQGSEA. V shed 5 bases and J shed 1 base, with 8 bases lying between them. The CDR3 extends over 12 amino acids. DNA of the CDR3: TGCAGCGTTCTCGATGGGAACACTGAAGCTTTCTTT. Its protein product is CSVLDGNTEAFF.

The chain recombines TRBV18 with TRBJ1-3; 7 bases are a match to TRBD1. Germline assignment: CDR1 KGHSH and CDR2 LQKENI. CDR3 length: 16 residues. Trimming took 2 bases from V and 3 from J; bases not matched to a gene: 7. The CDR3 DNA is TGTGCCAGCTCACCAGTTATCGACAGGGTTGGAAACACCATATATTTT. Its translation is CASSPVIDRVGNTIYF.

The V call is TRBV30, the J call TRBJ2-1; 11 bases are shared with TRBD2. The CDR3 runs to 12 residues. The V and J ends lost 5 bases and 12 bases, in that order; junction bases with no gene match: 6. Germline-derived CDR1 and CDR2 are GTSNPN and SVGIG (reference sequence). The CDR3, as DNA: TGTGCCTGGCGGACTAGCGGGTTACTGCAGTTCTTC. Amino acid sequence: CAWRTSGLLQFF.

The V gene is TRBV18, the J gene TRBJ2-3, with TRBD2 matching over 14 bases. Germline CDR1 is KGHSH and CDR2 is LQKENI. The CDR3 runs to 16 residues. Trimming removed 4 bases from V and 5 bases from J; junction bases left unmatched: 5. CDR3 protein: CASSLTSGRGGDTQYF. CDR3 bases: TGTGCCAGCTCACTGACTAGCGGGAGGGGAGGAGATACGCAGTATTTT.

The CDR3 nucleotides are TGCGCCAGCAGCCAGACTTCCCAAAGGGCTAGCGGGAGCACAGATACGCAGTATTTT. This sequence encodes CASSQTSQRASGSTDTQYF. The chain has TRBV4-1 and TRBJ2-3; 8 bases align to TRBD2. With V trimmed by 3 bases and J by 0 bases, 14 bases remained unmatched. This CDR3 region has 19 residues. Looked up from germline, CDR1 is MGHRA and CDR2 is YSYEKL.

The count of this clone is one. The chain uses TRBV18 and TRBJ1-1; D unresolved. Trimming stripped 2 bases from V and 5 bases from J, with 12 bases between. This CDR3 has 14 amino acids. The germline V gene encodes CDR1 KGHSH and CDR2 LQKENI. CDR3 in amino acids: CASSPFKDGTEAFF. CDR3 DNA: TGTGCCAGCTCACCATTTAAGGACGGTACTGAAGCTTTCTTT.

V gene TRBV2 combines with J gene TRBJ2-7; 11 positions match TRBD2. This CDR3 spans 15 amino acids. V shed 8 bases, J shed 2 bases, and the junction held 8 bases outside the gene matches. Germline V CDR1 and CDR2: SNHLY, FYNNEI. This chain's CDR3 is CASGLAGVSPYEQYF. The CDR3 DNA sequence: TGTGCCAGCGGACTAGCGGGTGTGTCTCCCTACGAGCAGTACTTC.

The chain is built from TRBV9 and TRBJ1-6, with TRBD1 as a possible D gene (5 bases). Germline CDR1 SGDLS, CDR2 YYNGEE. Trimming took off 7 bases at V and 5 bases at J, with 13 bases between the two ends. The CDR3 has 14 residues. CDR3 nucleotide sequence: TGTGCCAGCGGGGGAGGGAAGCATAATTCACCCCTCCACTTT. This sequence encodes CASGGGKHNSPLHF.